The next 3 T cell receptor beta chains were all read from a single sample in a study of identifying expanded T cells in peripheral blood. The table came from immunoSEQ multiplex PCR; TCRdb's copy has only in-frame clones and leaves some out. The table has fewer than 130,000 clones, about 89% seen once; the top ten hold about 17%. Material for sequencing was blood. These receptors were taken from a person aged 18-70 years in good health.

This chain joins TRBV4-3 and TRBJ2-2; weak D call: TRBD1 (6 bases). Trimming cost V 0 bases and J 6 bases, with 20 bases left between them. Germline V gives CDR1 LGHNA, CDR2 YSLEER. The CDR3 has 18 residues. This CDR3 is CASSQELTGRQSSGELFF. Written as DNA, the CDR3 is TGCGCCAGCAGCCAAGAGCTAACAGGGCGACAAAGTTCCGGGGAGCTGTTTTTT.

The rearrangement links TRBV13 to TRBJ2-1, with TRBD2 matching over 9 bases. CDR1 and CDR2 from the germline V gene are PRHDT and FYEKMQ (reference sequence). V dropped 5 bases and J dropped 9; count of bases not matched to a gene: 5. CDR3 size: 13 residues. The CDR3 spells CASSLGTSSEQFF. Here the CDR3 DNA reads TGTGCCAGCAGCCTCGGGACTAGCAGTGAGCAGTTCTTC. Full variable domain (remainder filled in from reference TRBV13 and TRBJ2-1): AAGVIQSPRHLIKEKRETATLKCYPIPRHDTVYWYQQGPGQDPQFLISFYEKMQSDKGSIPDRFSAQQFSDYHSELNMSSLELGDSALYFCASSLGTSSEQFFGPGTRLTVL.

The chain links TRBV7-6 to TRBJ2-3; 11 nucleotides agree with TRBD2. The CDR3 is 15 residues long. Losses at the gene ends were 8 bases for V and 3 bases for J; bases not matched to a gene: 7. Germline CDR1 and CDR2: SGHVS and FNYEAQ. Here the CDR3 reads CASGIAGGPTDTQYF. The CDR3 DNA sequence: TGTGCCAGCGGAATAGCGGGGGGGCCTACAGATACGCAGTATTTT.